Reported below is one T cell receptor (beta chain). Antigen: not known. This sample is drawn from a study of response to subunit inactivated influenza vaccine. The V gene's germline CDR1 is SQVTM and CDR2 ANQGSEA. This CDR3 spans 13 amino acids. V was clipped by 5 bases and J by 5 bases; unmatched bases: 5. One entry per CDR3 protein, called by TCRdb with MiXCR from the RT-PCR reads. Of under 500,000 distinct CDR3 sequences listed, about 10% are singletons. The study, taken as a whole, reports: That few new T cells are recruited by each seasonal influenza vaccination was the authors' suggestion.

This TCR came from a man in his fifties who received an inactivated influenza vaccine. The rearrangement uses TRBV29-1 and TRBJ2-3; TRBD1 matches 9 bases. The sample consisted of PBMCs from blood, taken 35 to 45 days after vaccination. The CDR3 DNA is TGCAGCGTTCGACAGGGGGTGGGAGATACGCAGTATTTT. It encodes CSVRQGVGDTQYF.